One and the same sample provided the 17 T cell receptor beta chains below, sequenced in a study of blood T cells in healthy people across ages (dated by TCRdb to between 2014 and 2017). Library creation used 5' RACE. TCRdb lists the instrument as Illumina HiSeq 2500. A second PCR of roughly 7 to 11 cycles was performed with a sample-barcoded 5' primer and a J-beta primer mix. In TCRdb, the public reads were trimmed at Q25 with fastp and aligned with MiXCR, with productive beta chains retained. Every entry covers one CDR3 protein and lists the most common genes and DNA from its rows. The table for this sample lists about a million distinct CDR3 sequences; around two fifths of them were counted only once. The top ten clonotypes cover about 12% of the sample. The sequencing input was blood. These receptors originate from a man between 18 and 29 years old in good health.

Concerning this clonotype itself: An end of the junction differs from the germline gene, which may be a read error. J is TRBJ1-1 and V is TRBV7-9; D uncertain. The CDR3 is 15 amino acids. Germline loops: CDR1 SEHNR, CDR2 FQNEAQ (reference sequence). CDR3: CAGSLSPVAYTEAFF. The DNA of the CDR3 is TGTGCCGGCAGCTTATCTCCGGTAGCGTACACTGAAGCTTTCTTT.

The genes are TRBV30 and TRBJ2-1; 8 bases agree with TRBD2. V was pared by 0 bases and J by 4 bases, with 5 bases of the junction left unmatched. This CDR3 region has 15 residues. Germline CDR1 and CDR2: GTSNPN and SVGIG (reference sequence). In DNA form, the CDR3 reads TGTGCCTGGAGTGTTGGCGGGGGGCTTTACAATGAGCAGTTCTTC. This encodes CAWSVGGGLYNEQFF.

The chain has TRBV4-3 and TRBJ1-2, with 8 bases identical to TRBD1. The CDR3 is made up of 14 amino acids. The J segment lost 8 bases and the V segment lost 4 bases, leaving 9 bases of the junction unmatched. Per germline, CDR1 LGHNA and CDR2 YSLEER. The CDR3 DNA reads TGCGCCAGCAGCCCTCTTGGACAGGGCAGGGGCTACACCTTC. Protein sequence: CASSPLGQGRGYTF.

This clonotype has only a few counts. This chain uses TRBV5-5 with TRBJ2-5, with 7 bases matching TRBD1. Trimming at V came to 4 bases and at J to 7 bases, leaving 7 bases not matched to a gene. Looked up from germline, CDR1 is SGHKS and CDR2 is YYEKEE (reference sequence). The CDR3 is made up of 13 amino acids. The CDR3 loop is CASSTGQAGTQYF. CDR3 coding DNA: TGTGCCAGCAGCACTGGACAGGCGGGGACCCAGTACTTC.

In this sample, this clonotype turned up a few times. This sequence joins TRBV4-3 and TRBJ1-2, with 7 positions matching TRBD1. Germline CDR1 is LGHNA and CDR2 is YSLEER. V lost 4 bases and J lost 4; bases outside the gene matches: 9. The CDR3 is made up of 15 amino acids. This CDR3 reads CASSLSLRDSYGYTF. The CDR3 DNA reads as TGCGCCAGCAGCCTCTCCCTCCGGGACAGCTATGGCTACACCTTC.

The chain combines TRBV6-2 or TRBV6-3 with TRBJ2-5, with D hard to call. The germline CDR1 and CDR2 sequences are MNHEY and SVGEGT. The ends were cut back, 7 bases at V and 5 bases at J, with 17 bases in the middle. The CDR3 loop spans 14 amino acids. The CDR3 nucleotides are TGTGCCAGCACCGAGATAGAGACGCGGGAGACCCAGTACTTC. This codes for CASTEIETRETQYF.

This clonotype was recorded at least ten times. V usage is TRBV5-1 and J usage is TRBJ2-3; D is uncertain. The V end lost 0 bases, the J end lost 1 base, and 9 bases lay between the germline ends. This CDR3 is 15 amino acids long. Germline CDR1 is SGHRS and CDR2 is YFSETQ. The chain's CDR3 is CASSLDPEGTDTQYF. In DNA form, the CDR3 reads TGCGCCAGCAGCTTGGATCCAGAAGGCACAGATACGCAGTATTTT.

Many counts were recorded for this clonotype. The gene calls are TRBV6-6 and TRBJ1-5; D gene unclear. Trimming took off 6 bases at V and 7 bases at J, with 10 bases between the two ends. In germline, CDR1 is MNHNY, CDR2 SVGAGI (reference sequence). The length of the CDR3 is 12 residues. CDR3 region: CASRGSEQPQHF. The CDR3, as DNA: TGTGCCAGCAGGGGTTCTGAGCAGCCCCAGCATTTT.

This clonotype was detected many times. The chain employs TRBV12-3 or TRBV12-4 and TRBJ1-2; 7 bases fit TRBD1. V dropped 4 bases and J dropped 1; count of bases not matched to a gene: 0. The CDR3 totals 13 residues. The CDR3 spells CASSWDSNYGYTF. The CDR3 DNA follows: TGTGCCAGCAGTTGGGACAGTAACTATGGCTACACCTTC.

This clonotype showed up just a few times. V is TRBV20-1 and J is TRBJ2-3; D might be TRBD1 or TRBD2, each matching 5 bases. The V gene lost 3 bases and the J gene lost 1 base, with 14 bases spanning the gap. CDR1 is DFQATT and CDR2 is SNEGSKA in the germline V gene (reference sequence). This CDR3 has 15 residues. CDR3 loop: CSASNGAARTDTQYF. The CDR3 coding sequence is TGCAGTGCTAGTAACGGGGCAGCTCGCACAGATACGCAGTATTTT.

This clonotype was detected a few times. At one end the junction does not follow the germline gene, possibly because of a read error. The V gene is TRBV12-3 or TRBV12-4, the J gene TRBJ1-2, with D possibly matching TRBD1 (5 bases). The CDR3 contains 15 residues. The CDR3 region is CASRLGLPGLDGYTF. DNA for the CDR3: TGTGCCAGCAGGTTAGGCCTTCCAGGGCTCGATGGCTACACCTTC.

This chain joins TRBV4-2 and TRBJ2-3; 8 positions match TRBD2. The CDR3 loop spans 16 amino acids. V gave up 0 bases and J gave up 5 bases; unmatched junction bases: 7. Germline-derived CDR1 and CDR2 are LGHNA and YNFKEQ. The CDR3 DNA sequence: TGTGCCAGCAGCCAAGATCAAGCGGGGGAGGGAGATACGCAGTATTTT. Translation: CASSQDQAGEGDTQYF.

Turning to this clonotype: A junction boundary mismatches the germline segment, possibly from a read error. The CDR3 loop is CASSDPSAGANSLLHF. The DNA for the CDR3 is TGTGCCAGCAGCGATCCATCGGCAGGGGCGAATTCACTCCTCCACTTT. The V call is TRBV7-9, the J call TRBJ1-6; TRBD1 is a possible D gene (6 bases). This CDR3 region has 16 residues. Germline V gives CDR1 SEHNR, CDR2 FQNEAQ (reference sequence).

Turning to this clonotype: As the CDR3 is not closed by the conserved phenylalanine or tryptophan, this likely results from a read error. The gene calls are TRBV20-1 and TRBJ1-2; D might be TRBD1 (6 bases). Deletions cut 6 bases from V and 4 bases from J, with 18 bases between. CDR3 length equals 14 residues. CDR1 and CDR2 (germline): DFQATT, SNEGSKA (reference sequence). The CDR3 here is CSAPGTPSGYGYTL. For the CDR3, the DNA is TGCAGTGCCCCCGGGACACCGTCAGGCTATGGCTACACCTTA.

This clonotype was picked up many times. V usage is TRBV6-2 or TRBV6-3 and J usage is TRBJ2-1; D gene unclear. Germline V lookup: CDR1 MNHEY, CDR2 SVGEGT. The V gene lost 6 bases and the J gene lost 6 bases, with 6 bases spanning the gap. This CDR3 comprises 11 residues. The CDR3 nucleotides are TGTGCCAGCAGCTGGGCCAATGAGCAGTTCTTC. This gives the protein CASSWANEQFF.

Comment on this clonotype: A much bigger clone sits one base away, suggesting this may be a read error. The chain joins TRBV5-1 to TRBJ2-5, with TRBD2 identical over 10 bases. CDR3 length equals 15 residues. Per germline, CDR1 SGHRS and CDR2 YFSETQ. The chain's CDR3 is CVSSHQGLATETQYF. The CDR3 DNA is TGCGTCAGCAGCCATCAGGGACTAGCGACAGAGACCCAGTACTTC.

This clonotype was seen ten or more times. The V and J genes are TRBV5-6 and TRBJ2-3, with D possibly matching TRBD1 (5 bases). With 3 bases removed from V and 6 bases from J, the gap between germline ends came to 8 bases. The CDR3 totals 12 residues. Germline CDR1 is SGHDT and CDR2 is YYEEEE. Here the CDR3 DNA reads TGTGCCAGCAGCTCGAACAGGGATACGCAGTATTTT. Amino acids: CASSSNRDTQYF.